These 18 T cell receptor beta chains came from one sample sequenced in a study of long-term antiretroviral therapy in people with HIV. The immunoSEQ assay was v3.0, run at survey level. Data came from immunoSEQ multiplex PCR; TCRdb stores just in-frame clones and leaves some out. The table includes about 32,000 clones, 95% to 98% detected once. The sequencing used unsorted PBMCs, collected 7.6 years after starting antiretroviral therapy. Every receptor here comes from a man aged 25 to 45 with HIV.

The rearrangement links TRBV7-8 to TRBJ2-3; D is uncertain. CDR1 SGHVS and CDR2 FQNEAQ come from the germline V gene. Between the trimmed V and J ends, which lost 2 bases and 2 bases, there was a span of 11 bases. The length of the CDR3 is 15 residues. The DNA for the CDR3 is TGTGCCAGCAGCTTATGGTCGGGCGACACAGATACGCAGTATTTT. Translation: CASSLWSGDTDTQYF.

The chain recombines TRBV11-2 with TRBJ2-5; D tentatively fits TRBD1 or TRBD2 (5 bases each). The end of the DNA fits TRBJ2-7 better, so the J call may be wrong. Germline V gives CDR1 SGHAT, CDR2 FQNNGV. This CDR3 comprises 15 residues. For the CDR3, the DNA is TGTGCCAGCCGGCCCCGAGGGCAGGGATCCTACGAGCAGTACTTC. This sequence encodes CASRPRGQGSYEQYF.

This clone has a single count. The rearrangement uses TRBV19 and TRBJ1-2, with no clear D. Germline CDR1 and CDR2: LNHDA and SQIVND (reference sequence). CDR3 length: 14 amino acids. V gave up 5 bases and J gave up 4 bases, with 14 bases separating them. CDR3 in DNA: TGTGCCAGTAGTCACCCGGGCGGCGGCTATGGCTACACCTTC. It yields the protein CASSHPGGGYGYTF. Full variable domain (missing parts from reference TRBV19 and TRBJ1-2): DGGITQSPKYLFRKEGQNVTLSCEQNLNHDAMYWYRQDPGQGLRLIYYSQIVNDFQKGDIAEGYSVSREKKESFPLTVTSAQKNPTAFYLCASSHPGGGYGYTFGSGTRLTVV.

The chain employs TRBV5-5 and TRBJ2-3; 8 nucleotides align to TRBD1. Germline V gene data show CDR1 as SGHKS and CDR2 as YYEKEE (reference sequence). Trimming removed 2 bases from V and 6 bases from J; junction bases left unmatched: 5. This CDR3 has 14 amino acids. The CDR3 coding sequence is TGTGCCAGCAGCTTAGGACAGGGAGTTGATACGCAGTATTTT. Protein sequence: CASSLGQGVDTQYF.

The rearrangement uses TRBV7-2 and TRBJ2-6, with D uncertain. The V end was cut by 5 bases, the J end by 0 bases, with 8 bases between. The V gene's germline CDR1 is SGHTA and CDR2 FQGNSA. CDR3 length: 15 amino acids. CDR3 loop: CASSRHSSGANVLTF. The CDR3 bases are TGTGCCAGCAGCCGTCATAGCTCTGGGGCCAACGTCCTGACTTTC.

The gene calls are TRBV11-3 and TRBJ2-3; 10 nucleotides align to TRBD2. This CDR3 spans 15 amino acids. Germline values: CDR1 SGHNT, CDR2 YENEEA. Germline trimming cut 5 bases from V and 1 base from J; bases unmatched to any gene: 3. Written as DNA, the CDR3 is TGTGCCAGCAGCCGCCTAGCGGGAGGCACAGATACGCAGTATTTT. Its protein is CASSRLAGGTDTQYF.

V and J are TRBV15 and TRBJ2-2; D is possibly TRBD1 (6 bases). The germline V and J ends were trimmed by 4 bases and 1 base, with 10 bases remaining between them. The CDR3 has 15 residues. Germline V CDR1 and CDR2: LNHNV, YYDKDF (reference sequence). DNA for the CDR3: TGTGCCACCAGCATCAGGGGTTGGAACACCGGGGAGCTGTTTTTT. The encoded protein is CATSIRGWNTGELFF.

This sequence joins TRBV5-1 and TRBJ2-5; TRBD1 is a possible D gene (6 bases). Trimming shortened V by 0 bases and J by 5 bases, and 11 bases separated the two germline ends. Germline loops: CDR1 SGHRS, CDR2 YFSETQ. CDR3 length: 14 amino acids. The CDR3 here is CASSLDRVQETQYF. The DNA for the CDR3 is TGCGCCAGCAGCTTGGACAGGGTTCAGGAGACCCAGTACTTC.

The V gene is TRBV29-1, the J gene TRBJ2-7; D is possibly TRBD1 or TRBD2 (5 bases each). Trimming shortened V by 4 bases and J by 3 bases, and 10 bases separated the two germline ends. CDR3 length equals 12 residues. CDR1 SQVTM and CDR2 ANQGSEA come from the germline V gene. The CDR3 nucleotides are TGCAGCGTTGGAGGGGAATTCTACGAGCAGTACTTC. Its translation is CSVGGEFYEQYF.

The V call is TRBV6-5, the J call TRBJ1-3, with no clear D. Trimming took off 6 bases at V and 5 bases at J, with 14 bases between the two ends. The CDR3 is made up of 14 amino acids. Germline V gene lookup returns CDR1 MNHEY and CDR2 SVGAGI. This CDR3 reads CASSDIRPRNTIYF. The CDR3 DNA is TGTGCCAGCAGCGACATCAGACCTCGAAACACCATATATTTT.

The chain is built from TRBV7-9 and TRBJ1-2; TRBD1 is a possible D gene (6 bases). The CDR3 has 12 residues. Looked up from germline, CDR1 is SEHNR and CDR2 is FQNEAQ (reference sequence). V was clipped by 7 bases and J by 4 bases, with 10 bases between them. The CDR3, as DNA: TGTGCCAGCACCCTAGGGGGCTATGGCTACACCTTC. The encoded protein is CASTLGGYGYTF.

The chain uses TRBV27 and TRBJ1-2, with D unresolved. Trimming took 0 bases from V and 11 from J, leaving 13 bases between them. Germline loops: CDR1 MNHEY, CDR2 SMNVEV (reference sequence). This CDR3 has 13 residues. This CDR3 reads CASSLSAYALYTF. The CDR3 nucleotides read TGTGCCAGCAGTTTATCTGCCTACGCCCTATACACCTTC.

The table lists this clone with a count of one. The chain has TRBV2 and TRBJ1-1; weak D call: TRBD1 (5 bases). V shed 9 bases and J shed 0 bases, with 11 bases lying between them. The CDR3 runs to 13 residues. Germline V gives CDR1 SNHLY, CDR2 FYNNEI. The CDR3 nucleotides are TGTGCCAGTTCGGGGGAGGTGAACACTGAAGCTTTCTTT. It translates to CASSGEVNTEAFF.

CDR3 DNA: TGTGCCAGCAGCCCTCACTCAGGGGACGTGGGCAATCAGCCCCAGCATTTT. Its protein product is CASSPHSGDVGNQPQHF. The V and J genes are TRBV7-2 and TRBJ1-5, with TRBD1 as a possible D gene (6 bases). CDR1 and CDR2 (germline): SGHTA, FQGNSA. The V and J ends lost 5 bases and 2 bases respectively, with 19 bases between them. The CDR3 covers 17 residues. Drawing the rest from reference TRBV7-2 and TRBJ1-5, the complete variable domain is GAGVSQSPSNKVTEKGKDVELRCDPISGHTALYWYRQSLGQGLEFLIYFQGNSAPDKSGLPSDRFSAERTGGSVSTLTIQRTQQEDSAVYLCASSPHSGDVGNQPQHFGDGTRLSIL.

V usage is TRBV10-3 and J usage is TRBJ2-5; D is possibly TRBD2 (6 bases). Trimming took 0 bases from V and 5 from J, leaving 13 bases between them. Germline V gene data show CDR1 as ENHRY and CDR2 as SYGVKD. CDR3 size: 15 residues. The chain's CDR3 is CAISESAAGRETQYF. CDR3 DNA: TGTGCCATCAGTGAGTCGGCCGCAGGGAGGGAGACCCAGTACTTC.

The V call is TRBV10-3, the J call TRBJ1-2; D gene ambiguous. Germline-derived CDR1 and CDR2 are ENHRY and SYGVKD. CDR3 length: 13 residues. The V and J ends lost 8 bases and 7 bases respectively, with 17 bases between them. The CDR3 reads CAIGPALGGGYTF. The CDR3 nucleotides are TGTGCCATCGGGCCGGCATTGGGTGGTGGCTACACCTTC.

The chain couples TRBV9 to TRBJ2-5, with D perhaps TRBD1 or TRBD2 (5 bases each). Germline CDR1 SGDLS, CDR2 YYNGEE. V was trimmed by 3 bases and J by 4 bases, leaving 16 bases between them. There are 15 residues in the CDR3. The CDR3: CASSGKGQRGETQYF. DNA for the CDR3: TGTGCCAGCAGCGGAAAAGGGCAGAGGGGAGAGACCCAGTACTTC.

The J gene is TRBJ2-2, the V gene TRBV19; unclear D gene. The V gene lost 6 bases and the J gene lost 7 bases, with 15 bases spanning the gap. There are 14 residues in the CDR3. CDR1 and CDR2 from the germline V gene are LNHDA and SQIVND (reference sequence). In DNA form, the CDR3 reads TGTGCCAGTAGCCAACTACAGTGGGGCGGGGAGCTGTTTTTT. This encodes CASSQLQWGGELFF.